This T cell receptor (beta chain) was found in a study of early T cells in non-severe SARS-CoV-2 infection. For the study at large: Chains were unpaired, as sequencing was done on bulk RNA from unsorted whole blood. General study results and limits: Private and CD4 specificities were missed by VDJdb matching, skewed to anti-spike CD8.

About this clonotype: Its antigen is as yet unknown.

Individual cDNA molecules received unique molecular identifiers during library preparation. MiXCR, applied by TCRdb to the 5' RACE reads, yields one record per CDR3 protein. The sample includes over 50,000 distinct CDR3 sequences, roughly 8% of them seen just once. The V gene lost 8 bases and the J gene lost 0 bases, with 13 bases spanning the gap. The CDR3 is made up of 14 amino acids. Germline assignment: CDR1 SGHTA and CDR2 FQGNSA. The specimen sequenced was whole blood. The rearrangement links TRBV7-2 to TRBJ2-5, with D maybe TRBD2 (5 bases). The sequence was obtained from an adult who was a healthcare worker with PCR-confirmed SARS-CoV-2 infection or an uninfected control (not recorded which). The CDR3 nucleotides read TGTGCCAGCGGTAGATCGACTAACCAAGAGACCCAGTACTTC. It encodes CASGRSTNQETQYF.